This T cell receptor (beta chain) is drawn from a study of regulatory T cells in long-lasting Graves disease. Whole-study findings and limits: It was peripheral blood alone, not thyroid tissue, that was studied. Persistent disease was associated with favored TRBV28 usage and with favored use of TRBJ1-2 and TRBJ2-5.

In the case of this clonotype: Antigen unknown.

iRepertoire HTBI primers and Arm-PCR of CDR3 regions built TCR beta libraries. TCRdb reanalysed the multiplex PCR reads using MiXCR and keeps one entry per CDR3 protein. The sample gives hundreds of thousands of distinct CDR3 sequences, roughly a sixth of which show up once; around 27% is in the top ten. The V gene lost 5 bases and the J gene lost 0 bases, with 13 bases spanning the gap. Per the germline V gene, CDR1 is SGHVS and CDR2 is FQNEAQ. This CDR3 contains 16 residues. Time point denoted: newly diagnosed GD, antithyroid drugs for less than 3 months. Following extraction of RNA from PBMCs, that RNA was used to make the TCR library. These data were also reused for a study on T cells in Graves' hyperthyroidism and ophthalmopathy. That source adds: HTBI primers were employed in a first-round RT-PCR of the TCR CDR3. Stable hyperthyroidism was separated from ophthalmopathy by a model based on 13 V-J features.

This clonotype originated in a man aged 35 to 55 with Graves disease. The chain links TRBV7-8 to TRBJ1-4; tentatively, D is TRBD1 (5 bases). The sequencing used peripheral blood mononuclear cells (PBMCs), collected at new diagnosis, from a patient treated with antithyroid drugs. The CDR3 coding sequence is TGTGCCAGCAGCAAACCCAGGGTTGCAACTAATGAAAAACTGTTTTTT. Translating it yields CASSKPRVATNEKLFF.